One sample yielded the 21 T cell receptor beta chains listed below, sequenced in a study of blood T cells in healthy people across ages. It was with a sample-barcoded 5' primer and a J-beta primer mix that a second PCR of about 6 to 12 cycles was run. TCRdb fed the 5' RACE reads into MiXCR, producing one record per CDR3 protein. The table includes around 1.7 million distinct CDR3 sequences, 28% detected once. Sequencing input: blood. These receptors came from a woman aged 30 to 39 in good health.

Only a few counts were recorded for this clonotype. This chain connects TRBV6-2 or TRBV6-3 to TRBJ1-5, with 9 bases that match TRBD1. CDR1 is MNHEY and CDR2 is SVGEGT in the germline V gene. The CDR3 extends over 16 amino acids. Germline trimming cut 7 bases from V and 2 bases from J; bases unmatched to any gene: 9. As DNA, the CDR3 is TGTGCCAGCACCCGGGACAGGGACGGAGGCAATCAGCCCCAGCATTTT. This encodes CASTRDRDGGNQPQHF.

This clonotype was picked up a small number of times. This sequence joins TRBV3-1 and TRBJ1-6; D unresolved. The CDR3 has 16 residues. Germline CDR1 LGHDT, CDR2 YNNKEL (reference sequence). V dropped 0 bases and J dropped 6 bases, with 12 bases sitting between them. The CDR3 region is CASSQETGLSNSPLHF. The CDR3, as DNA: TGTGCCAGCAGCCAAGAAACCGGGTTGAGTAATTCACCCCTCCACTTT.

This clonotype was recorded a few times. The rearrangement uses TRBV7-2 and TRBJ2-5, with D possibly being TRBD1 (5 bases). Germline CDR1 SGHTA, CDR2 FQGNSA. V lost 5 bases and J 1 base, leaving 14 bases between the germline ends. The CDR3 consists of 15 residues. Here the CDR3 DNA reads TGTGCCAGCAGCCCATTGACAGACGCCCAAGAGACCCAGTACTTC. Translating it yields CASSPLTDAQETQYF.

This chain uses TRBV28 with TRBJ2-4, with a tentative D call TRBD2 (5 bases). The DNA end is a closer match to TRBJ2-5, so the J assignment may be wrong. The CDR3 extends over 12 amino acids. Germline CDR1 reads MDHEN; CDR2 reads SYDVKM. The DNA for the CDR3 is TGTGCCAGCAGTAATTATGAGGGGACCCAGTACTTC. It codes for CASSNYEGTQYF.

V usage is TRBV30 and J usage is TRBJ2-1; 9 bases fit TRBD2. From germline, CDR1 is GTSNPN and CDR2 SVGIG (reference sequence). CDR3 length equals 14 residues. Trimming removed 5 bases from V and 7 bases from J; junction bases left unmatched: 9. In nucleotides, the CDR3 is TGTGCCTGGGAGGGCCTAGCGGGGCGGAATGAGCAGTTCTTC. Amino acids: CAWEGLAGRNEQFF.

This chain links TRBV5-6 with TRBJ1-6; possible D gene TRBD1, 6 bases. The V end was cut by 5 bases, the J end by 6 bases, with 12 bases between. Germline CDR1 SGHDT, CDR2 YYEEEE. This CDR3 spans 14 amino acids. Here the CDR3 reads CASRYGQSNSPLHF. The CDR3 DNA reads TGTGCCAGCAGATATGGACAGAGTAATTCACCCCTCCACTTT.

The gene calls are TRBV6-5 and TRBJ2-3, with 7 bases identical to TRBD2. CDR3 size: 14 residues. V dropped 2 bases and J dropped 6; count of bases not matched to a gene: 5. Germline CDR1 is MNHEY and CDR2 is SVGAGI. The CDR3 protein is CASSYAAGEDTQYF. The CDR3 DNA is TGTGCCAGCAGTTACGCCGCGGGGGAGGATACGCAGTATTTT.

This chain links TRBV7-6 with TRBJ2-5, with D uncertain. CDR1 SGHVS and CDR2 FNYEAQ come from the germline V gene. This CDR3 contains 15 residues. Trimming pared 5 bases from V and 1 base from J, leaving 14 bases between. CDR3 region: CASSLSSQIQETQYF. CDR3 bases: TGTGCCAGCAGCCTGAGCTCGCAGATCCAAGAGACCCAGTACTTC.

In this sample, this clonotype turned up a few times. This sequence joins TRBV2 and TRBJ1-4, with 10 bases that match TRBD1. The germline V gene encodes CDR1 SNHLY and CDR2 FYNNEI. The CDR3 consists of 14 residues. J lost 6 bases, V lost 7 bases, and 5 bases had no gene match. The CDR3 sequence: CASKRQGADEKLFF. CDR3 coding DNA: TGTGCCAGCAAAAGACAGGGGGCGGATGAAAAACTGTTTTTT.

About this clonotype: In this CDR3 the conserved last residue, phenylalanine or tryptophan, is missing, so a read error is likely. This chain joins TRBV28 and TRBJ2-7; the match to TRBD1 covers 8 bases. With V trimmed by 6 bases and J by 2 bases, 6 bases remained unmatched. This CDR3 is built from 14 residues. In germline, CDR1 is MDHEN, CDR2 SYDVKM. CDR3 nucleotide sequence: TGTGCCAGCAGCCCCGGACAGGGCCCCTACGAGCAGTACTCC. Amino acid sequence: CASSPGQGPYEQYS.

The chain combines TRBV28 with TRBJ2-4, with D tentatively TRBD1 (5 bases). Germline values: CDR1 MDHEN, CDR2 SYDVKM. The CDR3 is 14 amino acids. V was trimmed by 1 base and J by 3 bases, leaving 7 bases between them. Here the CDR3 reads CASSLSGLKNIQYF. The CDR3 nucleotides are TGTGCCAGCAGTTTATCAGGGCTCAAAAACATTCAGTACTTC. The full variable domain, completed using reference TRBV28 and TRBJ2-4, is DVKVTQSSRYLVKRTGEKVFLECVQDMDHENMFWYRQDPGLGLRLIYFSYDVKMKEKGDIPEGYSVSREKKERFSLILESASTNQTSMYLCASSLSGLKNIQYFGAGTRLSVL.

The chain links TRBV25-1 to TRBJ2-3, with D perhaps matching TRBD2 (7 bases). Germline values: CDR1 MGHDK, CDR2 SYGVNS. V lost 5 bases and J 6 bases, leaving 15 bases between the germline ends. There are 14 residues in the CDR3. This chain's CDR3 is CASSLRGAMDTQYF. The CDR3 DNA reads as TGTGCCAGCAGTTTACGGGGGGCAATGGATACGCAGTATTTT.

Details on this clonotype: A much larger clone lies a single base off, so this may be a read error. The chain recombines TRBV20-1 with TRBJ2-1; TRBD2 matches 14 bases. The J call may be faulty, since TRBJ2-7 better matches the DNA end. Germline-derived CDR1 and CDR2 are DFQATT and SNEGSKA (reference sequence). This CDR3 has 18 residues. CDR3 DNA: TGCAGTGCTAGCGGGGGACTAGCGGGGGACAGCTCCTACAATGAGCAGTACTTC. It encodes CSASGGLAGDSSYNEQYF.

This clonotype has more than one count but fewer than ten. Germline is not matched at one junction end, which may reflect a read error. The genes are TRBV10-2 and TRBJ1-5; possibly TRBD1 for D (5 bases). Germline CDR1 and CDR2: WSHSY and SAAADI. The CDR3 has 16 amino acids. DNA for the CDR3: TGCGCCGGCAGACCTGGGGGTGCGGATAACAATCAGCCCCAGCATTTT. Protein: CAGRPGGADNNQPQHF.

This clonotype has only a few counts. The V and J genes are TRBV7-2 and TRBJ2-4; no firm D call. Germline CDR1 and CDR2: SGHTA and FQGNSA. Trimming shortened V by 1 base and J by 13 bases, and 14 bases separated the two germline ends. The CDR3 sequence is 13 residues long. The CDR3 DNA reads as TGTGCCAGCAGCTTAGTCTCAGCCAATGAGCAGTACTTC. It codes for CASSLVSANEQYF.

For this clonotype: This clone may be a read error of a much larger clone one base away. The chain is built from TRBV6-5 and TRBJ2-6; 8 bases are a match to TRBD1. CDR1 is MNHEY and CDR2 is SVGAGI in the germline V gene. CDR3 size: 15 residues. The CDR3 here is CASSRQGRGANVRTF. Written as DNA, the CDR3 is TGTGCCAGCAGTAGACAGGGGAGAGGGGCCAACGTCCGGACTTTC.

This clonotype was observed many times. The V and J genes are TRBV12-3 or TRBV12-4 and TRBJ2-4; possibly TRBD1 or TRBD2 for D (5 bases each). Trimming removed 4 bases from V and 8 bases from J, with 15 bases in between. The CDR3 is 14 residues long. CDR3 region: CASSSGTIGDIQYF. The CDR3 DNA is TGTGCCAGCAGTTCGGGGACCATCGGGGACATTCAGTACTTC.

CDR3 in amino acids: CASSFGGRTSVQETQYF. The CDR3 region has the DNA TGTGCCAGCAGCTTCGGTGGCAGGACTAGCGTCCAAGAGACCCAGTACTTC. The chain uses TRBV7-2 and TRBJ2-5; TRBD2 matches 9 bases. V shed 3 bases, J shed 1 base, and the junction held 9 bases outside the gene matches. CDR1 and CDR2 (germline): SGHTA, FQGNSA. The CDR3 is made up of 17 amino acids.

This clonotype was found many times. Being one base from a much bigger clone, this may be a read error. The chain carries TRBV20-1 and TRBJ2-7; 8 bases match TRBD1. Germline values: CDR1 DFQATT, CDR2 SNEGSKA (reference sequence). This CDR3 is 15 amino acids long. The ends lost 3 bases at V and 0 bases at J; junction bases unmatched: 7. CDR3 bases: TGCAGTGCTAGCGACCGGGACAGGAGCTCCTACGAGCAGTACTTC. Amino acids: CSASDRDRSSYEQYF.

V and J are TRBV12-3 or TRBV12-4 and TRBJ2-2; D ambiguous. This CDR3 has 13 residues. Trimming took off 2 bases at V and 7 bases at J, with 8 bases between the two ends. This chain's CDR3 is CASSLLFIGELFF. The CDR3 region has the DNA TGTGCCAGCAGTTTACTCTTCATCGGGGAGCTGTTTTTT.

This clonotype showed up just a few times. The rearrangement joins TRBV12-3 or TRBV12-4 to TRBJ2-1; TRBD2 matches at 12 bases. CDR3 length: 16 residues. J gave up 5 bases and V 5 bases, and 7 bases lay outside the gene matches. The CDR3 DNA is TGTGCCAGCAGTCCCCAGGCTAGCGGGGGGGACAATGAGCAGTTCTTC. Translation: CASSPQASGGDNEQFF.